Each of the 29 T cell receptor beta chains below was sequenced from the same sample in a study of OX40 agonist ivuxolimab in advanced cancers. Using immunoSEQ multiplex PCR, the repertoire was profiled, and TCRdb retains in-frame clones only, with some absent. The sample records tens of thousands of clones, less than 90% being singletons. The material was CD4+ or CD8+ T cells sorted from blood, obtained in a trial of the OX40 agonist ivuxolimab. These receptors all stem from an adult with an advanced solid tumor such as melanoma, head and neck, liver or kidney cancer.

The rearrangement uses TRBV6-5 and TRBJ2-7, with no clear D. Germline V lookup: CDR1 MNHEY, CDR2 SVGAGI. V lost 6 bases, J lost 0 bases, and 6 bases lay in between. CDR3 size: 12 residues. The CDR3 DNA follows: TGTGCCAGCAGGAGAGCCTCCTACGAGCAGTACTTC. As protein: CASRRASYEQYF.

This rearrangement joins TRBV5-8 to TRBJ2-2; the D is unclear. CDR3 size: 14 residues. Trimming left V 1 base short and J 6 bases short, with 10 bases between. Per the germline V gene, CDR1 is SGHTS and CDR2 is YDEGEE. In nucleotides, the CDR3 is TGTGCCAGCAGCTTGAGGGTTCACGCCGGGGAGCTGTTTTTT. Translated, it gives CASSLRVHAGELFF.

CDR3 sequence reads: CASSKVDGVYGYTF. The CDR3 DNA is TGTGCCAGCAGCAAAGTCGACGGGGTCTATGGCTACACCTTC. The chain links TRBV21-1 to TRBJ1-2. TRBV21-1 is noted as a pseudogene. The CDR3 extends over 14 amino acids.

The chain links TRBV6-5 to TRBJ1-2, with unresolved D. Germline V CDR1 and CDR2: MNHEY, SVGAGI. CDR3 length: 13 amino acids. Trimming pared 2 bases from V and 4 bases from J, leaving 8 bases between. The CDR3 region is CASSYNGPYGYTF. CDR3 DNA: TGTGCCAGCAGTTACAACGGACCCTATGGCTACACCTTC.

For the CDR3, the DNA is TGTGCCAGCAGCCTGGGGTCAGGGGGCGCGTCCTACGAGCAGTACTTC. Its translation: CASSLGSGGASYEQYF. The genes are TRBV5-6 and TRBJ2-7; 8 bases line up with TRBD1. Trimming took 4 bases from V and 1 from J; bases not matched to a gene: 10. CDR1 SGHDT and CDR2 YYEEEE come from the germline V gene. The CDR3 sequence is 16 residues long.

The chain couples TRBV18 to TRBJ2-4; D gene unclear. CDR3 length: 15 residues. V shed 0 bases and J shed 0 bases, with 6 bases lying between them. Germline CDR1 and CDR2: KGHSH and LQKENI. CDR3: CASSPPSVAKNIQYF. The CDR3 DNA sequence: TGTGCCAGCTCACCACCCTCCGTAGCCAAAAACATTCAGTACTTC.

DNA for the CDR3: TGTGCCAGCCAAGACAGGGGATCACCCCTCCACTTT. This encodes CASQDRGSPLHF. J is TRBJ1-6 and V is TRBV6-1; 8 bases line up with TRBD1. From germline, CDR1 is MNHNS and CDR2 SASEGT. V was pared by 8 bases and J by 10 bases, with 4 bases of the junction left unmatched. This CDR3 contains 12 residues.

This chain joins TRBV2 and TRBJ1-6; no clear D. The V and J ends lost 2 bases and 3 bases respectively, with 17 bases between them. CDR3 size: 18 residues. Germline lookup yields CDR1 SNHLY and CDR2 FYNNEI. The CDR3 DNA follows: TGTGCCAGCAGTGAATTTGGCTTTCGGGCCTACTATAATTCACCCCTCCACTTT. Translating gives CASSEFGFRAYYNSPLHF.

This chain uses TRBV14 with TRBJ2-3, with TRBD1 identical over 7 bases. The junction had 11 bases not matched to a gene; V was cut back by 4 bases and J by 1 base. The germline CDR1 and CDR2 sequences are SGHDN and FVKESK. The CDR3 covers 17 residues. The CDR3 region has the DNA TGTGCCAGCAGCCCCCTAGGGGGAACAGGGGGCACAGATACGCAGTATTTT. This codes for CASSPLGGTGGTDTQYF.

The chain is built from TRBV29-1 and TRBJ2-1; TRBD1 or TRBD2 may be the D gene (6 bases each). The ends were cut back, 4 bases at V and 9 bases at J, with 13 bases in the middle. Germline-derived CDR1 and CDR2 are SQVTM and ANQGSEA. The CDR3 is 12 amino acids. The DNA of the CDR3 is TGCAGCGTTGGGACCGGGGGCTTTGAGCAGTTCTTC. Its translation: CSVGTGGFEQFF.

In nucleotides, the CDR3 is TGTGCCAGCAGTGAAAGCGGGGAGAGGGGCTACACCTTC. Protein: CASSESGERGYTF. V is TRBV6-1 and J is TRBJ1-2; the D is unclear. Between the trimmed V and J ends, which lost 2 bases and 8 bases, there was a span of 12 bases. From germline, CDR1 is MNHNS and CDR2 SASEGT. This CDR3 spans 13 amino acids.

This sequence joins TRBV18 and TRBJ2-5, with D perhaps TRBD1 (6 bases). The CDR3 has 15 residues. Trimming shortened V by 1 base and J by 5 bases, and 14 bases separated the two germline ends. From germline, CDR1 is KGHSH and CDR2 LQKENI. The CDR3 loop reads CASSPRAGAGETQYF. The DNA for the CDR3 is TGTGCCAGCTCACCACGGGCAGGGGCCGGGGAGACCCAGTACTTC.

The J gene is TRBJ2-2, the V gene TRBV7-3; 10 positions match TRBD2. This CDR3 comprises 17 residues. V shed 3 bases and J 4 bases; nucleotides not matched to a gene: 8. The germline CDR1 and CDR2 sequences are SGHTA and FQGTGA. CDR3 sequence (DNA): TGTGCCAGCAGCTTCCTAGCGGGGGCATTGGGCACCGGGGAGCTGTTTTTT. As protein: CASSFLAGALGTGELFF.

This clone was recorded a few times. This sequence joins TRBV6-1 and TRBJ1-2, with D hard to call. The CDR3 spans 12 residues. Trimming removed 7 bases at V and 2 bases at J, with 8 bases between. Germline V lookup: CDR1 MNHNS, CDR2 SASEGT. The CDR3 region has the DNA TGTGCCAGCACCCCGACCAACTATGGCTACACCTTC. Protein: CASTPTNYGYTF.

The chain is built from TRBV5-6 and TRBJ2-7; TRBD1 matches at 8 bases. CDR1 and CDR2 from the germline V gene are SGHDT and YYEEEE. This CDR3 region has 18 residues. After removal of 4 bases from V and 1 base from J, the junction contained 16 bases not matched to a gene. The CDR3 nucleotides read TGTGCCAGCAGCGCCCCAGAATTCAAGAGGGACAGGTCCTACGAGCAGTACTTC. As protein: CASSAPEFKRDRSYEQYF.

The J gene is TRBJ1-2, the V gene TRBV27, with 8 nucleotides matching TRBD1. This CDR3 is built from 15 residues. In germline, CDR1 is MNHEY, CDR2 SMNVEV (reference sequence). With V trimmed by 6 bases and J by 4 bases, 10 bases remained unmatched. The CDR3 sequence is CASSPGTGFFYGYTF. In nucleotides, the CDR3 is TGTGCCAGCAGCCCGGGGACAGGCTTTTTCTATGGCTACACCTTC.

The V gene is TRBV5-1, the J gene TRBJ2-1; 11 bases are a match to TRBD2. Trimming cost V 10 bases and J 6 bases; bases outside gene matches: 21. CDR1 is SGHRS, CDR2 YFSETQ, per germline. The CDR3 extends over 18 amino acids. The CDR3 coding sequence is TGCGCCTCAGGACGGGGCAGGGGAGGGACTAGCGGATTCAATGAGCAGTTCTTC. Translating it yields CASGRGRGGTSGFNEQFF.

CDR3 in DNA: TGCGCCAGCAGCTTGGCCGGGACAGGGGAGGAAAAACTGTTTTTT. This gives the protein CASSLAGTGEEKLFF. V usage is TRBV5-1 and J usage is TRBJ1-4; 10 bases are a match to TRBD1. With V trimmed by 0 bases and J by 8 bases, 4 bases remained unmatched. Germline values: CDR1 SGHRS, CDR2 YFSETQ. This CDR3 is built from 15 residues.

The chain is built from TRBV29-1 and TRBJ2-5; perhaps TRBD1 as D (6 bases). V lost 6 bases and J lost 0, with 14 bases in between. Germline CDR1 is SQVTM and CDR2 is ANQGSEA. CDR3 length: 14 residues. The CDR3 coding sequence is TGCAGCGTAGCGGACAGATATGACCAAGAGACCCAGTACTTC. Its translation: CSVADRYDQETQYF. Looking up the rest from reference TRBV29-1 and TRBJ2-5 gives the full variable domain: SAVISQKPSRDICQRGTSLTIQCQVDSQVTMMFWYRQQPGQSLTLIATANQGSEATYESGFVIDKFPISRPNLTFSTLTVSNMSPEDSSIYLCSVADRYDQETQYFGPGTRLLVL.

V is TRBV28 and J is TRBJ1-5; D is unclear. This CDR3 has 17 residues. CDR1 is MDHEN and CDR2 is SYDVKM in the germline V gene. V was cut by 6 bases and J by 0 bases, with 18 bases left in between. CDR3 sequence: CASRGGSRTYSNQPQHF. Written as DNA, the CDR3 is TGTGCCAGCAGGGGAGGGTCGAGAACTTATAGCAATCAGCCCCAGCATTTT.

The V call is TRBV9, the J call TRBJ1-6; D unclear. CDR1 and CDR2 (germline): SGDLS, YYNGEE. The CDR3 consists of 17 residues. The V gene lost 0 bases and the J gene lost 6 bases, with 16 bases spanning the gap. CDR3 residues: CASSVEEIISGNSPLHF. As DNA, the CDR3 is TGTGCCAGCAGCGTAGAGGAGATCATTTCGGGTAATTCACCCCTCCACTTT.

This chain connects TRBV5-1 to TRBJ1-1; 9 nucleotides line up with TRBD1. Germline trimming cut 5 bases from V and 4 bases from J; bases unmatched to any gene: 9. Germline CDR1 and CDR2: SGHRS and YFSETQ. The CDR3 runs 15 residues. The CDR3 protein is CASRTGTGRITEAFF. DNA of the CDR3: TGCGCCAGCAGGACCGGGACAGGGAGGATCACTGAAGCTTTCTTT.

The chain has TRBV11-3 and TRBJ2-2, with 7 positions matching TRBD1. Per the germline V gene, CDR1 is SGHNT and CDR2 is YENEEA. The CDR3 is 15 amino acids. V shed 0 bases and J 6 bases; nucleotides not matched to a gene: 4. The CDR3 DNA reads as TGTGCCAGCAGCTTAGAAGAGGGGGCGGCCGGGGAGCTGTTTTTT. Translating gives CASSLEEGAAGELFF.

In this sample, this clone turned up once. The chain carries TRBV7-2 and TRBJ1-5; D call uncertain. Trimming removed 5 bases at V and 6 bases at J, with 11 bases between. Looked up from germline, CDR1 is SGHTA and CDR2 is FQGNSA. The CDR3 runs 13 residues. The CDR3 here is CASSQQTRQPQHF. The CDR3 DNA sequence: TGTGCCAGCAGCCAACAAACTCGTCAGCCCCAGCATTTT.

The chain couples TRBV11-3 to TRBJ2-7; 8 nucleotides align to TRBD2. The CDR3 runs to 16 residues. Unmatched junction bases numbered 9, after V lost 0 bases and J lost 5 bases. The germline CDR1 and CDR2 sequences are SGHNT and YENEEA. In DNA form, the CDR3 reads TGTGCCAGCAGCTTAGAGGGGACTAGAATATTCCACGAGCAGTACTTC. Amino acids: CASSLEGTRIFHEQYF. The full variable domain, its missing parts supplied by reference TRBV11-3 and TRBJ2-7, is EAGVVQSPRYKIIEKKQPVAFWCNPISGHNTLYWYLQNLGQGPELLIRYENEEAVDDSQLPKDRFSAERLKGVDSTLKIQPAELGDSAVYLCASSLEGTRIFHEQYFGPGTRLTVT.

The rearrangement joins TRBV28 to TRBJ2-5; 11 nucleotides line up with TRBD2. The germline V gene encodes CDR1 MDHEN and CDR2 SYDVKM. CDR3 length: 16 residues. V trimming: 7 bases; J trimming: 5 bases; junction bases outside the gene matches: 12. The CDR3 region is CASTQGSGGALETQYF. In DNA form, the CDR3 reads TGTGCCAGCACCCAAGGTAGCGGGGGGGCCTTGGAGACCCAGTACTTC.

The chain links TRBV25-1 to TRBJ2-5; 9 nucleotides line up with TRBD1. Per the germline V gene, CDR1 is MGHDK and CDR2 is SYGVNS. The CDR3 is 15 residues long. V shed 4 bases and J 5 bases; nucleotides not matched to a gene: 8. The CDR3 sequence is CASSATDRGGETQYF. The CDR3 bases are TGTGCCAGCAGTGCCACGGACAGGGGAGGTGAGACCCAGTACTTC.

CDR3 in amino acids: CASSLESASSYNSPLHF. In DNA, the CDR3 is TGCGCCAGCAGCTTGGAGTCGGCGAGCTCCTATAATTCACCCCTCCACTTT. The genes are TRBV5-1 and TRBJ1-6; D is unclear. Germline V gene sequence: CDR1 SGHRS, CDR2 YFSETQ. The CDR3 contains 17 residues. V was pared by 0 bases and J by 0 bases, with 10 bases between.

The gene calls are TRBV7-9 and TRBJ2-7; D ambiguous. Looked up from germline, CDR1 is SEHNR and CDR2 is FQNEAQ (reference sequence). The CDR3 extends over 15 amino acids. V lost 3 bases to trimming and J lost 1 base, with 13 bases between them. CDR3 nucleotide sequence: TGTGCCAGCAGCTTTTCTGCGAACCCGTCCTACGAGCAGTACTTC. It translates to CASSFSANPSYEQYF. The variable domain in full, with the rest retrieved from reference TRBV7-9 and TRBJ2-7, is DTGVSQNPRHKITKRGQNVTFRCDPISEHNRLYWYRQTLGQGPEFLTYFQNEAQLEKSRLLSDRFSAERPKGSFSTLEIQRTEQGDSAMYLCASSFSANPSYEQYFGPGTRLTVT.